The rows below give T cell receptor beta chains drawn from one sample of a study of blood T cell repertoires in COVID-19. Assay: immunoSEQ multiplex PCR; the TCRdb copy retains only in-frame clones and omits some. The table includes around 330,000 clones, under 90% detected once. Source material: PBMCs or T cells enriched from blood (not recorded which). The receptors were gathered from a man in his 60s who had recovered from COVID-19. Each CDR3 is given with its conserved first and last residue. The D gene is left open where the match is weak. Clone size appears in some rows only: once, few, many, or a class for an expanded clone.

V	size	J	D	DNA	CDR3
TRBV30	-	TRBJ2-4	-	TGTGCCTGGAAGAAGGGACACCACTTC	CAWKKGHHF
TRBV28	-	TRBJ1-2	TRBD1	TGTGCCAGCAGTTTCCCAGGGGGCGCCGACTATGGCTACACCTTC	CASSFPGGADYGYTF
TRBV7-2	few	TRBJ1-5	-	TGTGCCAGCAGCTTACAGGGGAACAATCAGCCCCAGCATTTT	CASSLQGNNQPQHF
TRBV5-5	-	TRBJ1-2	-	TGTGCCAGCAGCACCCGGGGGGACTATGGCTACACCTTC	CASSTRGDYGYTF
TRBV19	-	TRBJ2-7	TRBD2	TGTGCCAGTACCACCGAGGCCCCTGGGACTAGCGGACTCTACGAGCAGTACTTC	CASTTEAPGTSGLYEQYF
TRBV28	-	TRBJ2-5	-	TGTGCCAGCAGTGTCTCCGGGACCCAGTACTTC	CASSVSGTQYF
TRBV19	-	TRBJ2-7	-	TGTGCCAGTAGTCGCACCCTGGGCAGGGTAGTCGACGAGCAGTACTTC	CASSRTLGRVVDEQYF
TRBV4-1	-	TRBJ2-6	TRBD2	TGCGCCAGCAGCCAACTGCCCGGACTAGCGGGAACCTCTGGGGCCAACGTCCTGACTTTC	CASSQLPGLAGTSGANVLTF
TRBV7-2	once	TRBJ1-2	-	TGTGCCAGCAGCTTAGCGCTCGGGGAAATAAACTATGGCTACACCTTC	CASSLALGEINYGYTF
TRBV7-3	-	TRBJ2-7	TRBD2	TGTGCCAGCCATCAGTCGGGGGGGAGCTACGAGCAGTACTTC	CASHQSGGSYEQYF
TRBV25-1	-	TRBJ2-1	TRBD1	TGTGCCAGCAGTGATAGATATGGTCACGGACAGGGGGTTGGTGAGCAGTTCTTC	CASSDRYGHGQGVGEQFF
TRBV9	-	TRBJ1-1	-	TGTGCCAGCAGCGTAGTGGGAGGAGGGGAAGCTTTCTTT	CASSVVGGGEAFF
TRBV7-6	-	TRBJ2-2	TRBD2	TGTGCCAGCAGCTTACAAACGGGGACTAGCGGTAACACCGGGGAGCTGTTTTTT	CASSLQTGTSGNTGELFF
TRBV28	-	TRBJ1-2	-	TGTGCCAGCAGGCTACTCCATGGCTACACCTTC	CASRLLHGYTF
TRBV24-1	-	TRBJ1-2	-	TGTGCCACCAGTGAGCAGGGTGTTGGCTATGGCTACACCTTC	CATSEQGVGYGYTF
TRBV5-6	-	TRBJ2-3	TRBD2	TGTGCCAGCAGCTTTAGAAGGAGCGGGAGGACGGATACGCAGTATTTT	CASSFRRSGRTDTQYF
TRBV6-1	-	TRBJ2-5	-	TGTGCCAGCAGTGAATATCCCAGTTACCAAGAGACCCAGTACTTC	CASSEYPSYQETQYF
TRBV18	-	TRBJ2-5	TRBD2	TGTGCCAGCTCACCCTCCCGGGGTAGCGGGATTTTCCAGTACTTC	CASSPSRGSGIFQYF
TRBV18	-	TRBJ1-5	-	TGTGCCAGCTCACCTCCGGGGGGGCGAGGCAATCAGCCCCAGCATTTT	CASSPPGGRGNQPQHF
TRBV7-2	-	TRBJ2-3	TRBD2	TGTGCCAGCAGCTTAACTAGCGGGACAGATACGCAGTATTTT	CASSLTSGTDTQYF
TRBV7-2	-	TRBJ2-7	TRBD1	TGTGCCAGCAGCAACCGGGACAGGGAACTCTACGAGCAGTACTTC	CASSNRDRELYEQYF
TRBV30	-	TRBJ1-5	-	TGTGCCTGGAGTGACCCAGGGCGCTCCAATCAGCCCCAGCATTTT	CAWSDPGRSNQPQHF
TRBV24-1	-	TRBJ1-5	TRBD1	TGTGCCACCAGTGATCCCGGGACAGATAGCAATCAGCCCCAGCATTTT	CATSDPGTDSNQPQHF
TRBV7-2	-	TRBJ2-7	-	TGTGCCAGCAGCTCGCAGGGACTCCACGAGCAGTACTTC	CASSSQGLHEQYF
TRBV30	-	TRBJ1-6	-	TGTGCCTGGAGTGTACTAGGGTTAAGACCCCTCCACTTT	CAWSVLGLRPLHF
TRBV9	-	TRBJ1-6	-	TGTGCCAGCAGCGTAGATGGTGCGGGAACTAATTCACCCCTCCACTTT	CASSVDGAGTNSPLHF
TRBV7-6	-	TRBJ2-3	TRBD2	TGTGCCAGCAGCTTAGTTTGGGAGGGGGATACGCAGTATTTT	CASSLVWEGDTQYF
TRBV3-1/TRBV3-2	-	TRBJ2-5	TRBD2	TGTGCCAGCAGCCAAGGGGGCGGGAGGGCCACAGAGACCCAGTACTTC	CASSQGGGRATETQYF
TRBV7-2	-	TRBJ2-6	TRBD1	TGTGCCAGCAGGGGGACAGGGGGCGGCGAAGGGGCCAACGTCCTGACTTTC	CASRGTGGGEGANVLTF
TRBV29-1	-	TRBJ2-1	-	TGCAGCGTTGAAGCACCTTCCAGCTACAATGAGCAGTTCTTC	CSVEAPSSYNEQFF
TRBV6-5	-	TRBJ1-2	-	TGTGCCAGCAGTTACTCGCCGGTTTCTAACTATGGCTACACCTTC	CASSYSPVSNYGYTF
TRBV7-8	few	TRBJ2-7	-	TGTGCCAGCAGCTTAGTCGGGCGGGACTTCGCCTACGAGCAGTACTTC	CASSLVGRDFAYEQYF
TRBV29-1	-	TRBJ2-7	-	TGCAGCGCTGGGGGGAGTACAGGGGATTCGGGCGAGCAGTACTTC	CSAGGSTGDSGEQYF
TRBV10-3	-	TRBJ1-5	-	TGTGCCATCAGGGGAGAAATGGGCAATCAGCCCCAGCATTTT	CAIRGEMGNQPQHF
TRBV9	once	TRBJ1-2	TRBD1	TGTGCCAGCAGCGTAGGGCAGGGGGCAAGATATGGCTACACCTTC	CASSVGQGARYGYTF
TRBV4-1	few	TRBJ1-5	-	TGCGCCAGCAGCCAGGACGTAGGGCGGGTAGTTCAGCCCCAGCATTTT	CASSQDVGRVVQPQHF
TRBV29-1	-	TRBJ1-6	-	TGCAGCGTGGCCAGCTCCTATAATTCACCCCTCCACTTT	CSVASSYNSPLHF
TRBV7-2	-	TRBJ1-4	-	TGTGCCAGCAGCTTAGTAGGGGCAGGGCCGGAAAAACTGTTTTTT	CASSLVGAGPEKLFF
TRBV12-3/TRBV12-4	-	TRBJ1-1	-	TGTGCCAGCAGATATACAGTGAACACTGAAGCTTTCTTT	CASRYTVNTEAFF
TRBV10-3	-	TRBJ2-7	TRBD2	TGTGCCACCCAGGAGACGGGAGGCCCCTACGAGCAGTACTTC	CATQETGGPYEQYF
TRBV28	few	TRBJ2-7	-	TGTGCCAGCAGTTTTGACAGGCCCTACGAGCAGTACTTC	CASSFDRPYEQYF
TRBV9	-	TRBJ2-3	TRBD1	TGTGCCAGCAGCACAGGGGGTTCGGAGGCGGGCCGATCCACAGATACGCAGTATTTT	CASSTGGSEAGRSTDTQYF
TRBV28	-	TRBJ2-7	-	TGTGCCAGCAGCAACAACCGCGAGCAGTACTTC	CASSNNREQYF
TRBV18	-	TRBJ2-1	TRBD1	TGTGCCAGCTCATCGACAGGGAACAATGAGCAGTTCTTC	CASSSTGNNEQFF
TRBV9	once	TRBJ2-7	TRBD2	TGTGCCAGCAGCACAGAAGGGACTAGCGGGATTTACGAGCAGTACTTC	CASSTEGTSGIYEQYF
TRBV19	-	TRBJ1-2	-	TGTGCCAGTAGCAGGGATGGTAACTATGGCTACACCTTC	CASSRDGNYGYTF
TRBV18	-	TRBJ1-4	-	TGTGCCAGCTCACCAAATGTAGGGGCTAATGAAAAACTGTTTTTT	CASSPNVGANEKLFF
TRBV7-7	once	TRBJ2-5	TRBD1	TGTGCTAGCAGCTTAGCGCAAGGGACAGGGGGAGAGACCCAGTACTTC	CASSLAQGTGGETQYF
TRBV7-9	-	TRBJ2-5	-	TGTGCCAGCAGCCCGGGGGACCTTTATCAAGAGACCCAGTACTTC	CASSPGDLYQETQYF
TRBV18	-	TRBJ1-4	-	TGTGCCAGCTCCCCAACCGGGGCTTTCGGGGGTGAAAAACTGTTTTTT	CASSPTGAFGGEKLFF
TRBV5-8	-	TRBJ1-4	TRBD1	TGTGCCAGCACCAACTACAGGGGGCTATCCTTCCTTGAAAAACTGTTTTTT	CASTNYRGLSFLEKLFF
TRBV18	-	TRBJ2-7	-	TGTGCCAGCTCACCAACCCGGGACAACTACGAGCAGTACTTC	CASSPTRDNYEQYF
TRBV14	-	TRBJ2-6	-	TGTGCCAGCAGCCAAGCACGGTCCTCTGGGGCCAACGTCCTGACTTTC	CASSQARSSGANVLTF
TRBV6-5	-	TRBJ2-3	-	TGTGCCAGCAGAGACATAGTCATTGAGTATTTT	CASRDIVIEYF
TRBV7-9	once	TRBJ2-3	-	TGTGCCAGCAGCTTAGCTCTGGGCGATACGCAGTATTTT	CASSLALGDTQYF
TRBV6-5	-	TRBJ1-2	TRBD1	TGTGCCAGCAGGGGGACAGGAGTTAGGGACTATGGCTACACCTTC	CASRGTGVRDYGYTF
TRBV3-1/TRBV3-2	-	TRBJ2-1	-	TGTGCCAGCAGCCAAGGGCTAGCTCGACACAATGAGCAGTTCTTC	CASSQGLARHNEQFF